Detailed here is one TCR beta chain. The antigen is not known. Germline V gene lookup returns CDR1 GTSNPN and CDR2 SVGIG (reference sequence). This CDR3 has 16 amino acids. V was pared by 2 bases and J by 4 bases, with 20 bases between. The Oncomine TCR Beta short-read assay was applied to DNA of cultured CD4+ T cells. From CD4+ T cells that had been cultured, genomic DNA was extracted. TCRdb ran MiXCR on the PCR reads and lists one entry per CDR3 protein. The data contain about 8,100 distinct CDR3 sequences, about 32% of them singletons. These data originate in a study of vaccination and CD4 T cells after COVID-19. Treatment specified: roughly nine-day PBMC culture with coronavirus spike peptide pools or control peptides (ViraFEST assay). According to the study, CD4+ T cells from the unexposed donor were gathered ahead of the COVID-19 pandemic (2011-2018). ViraFEST stimulated the growth of antigen-specific T cells using peptide pools and subsequently profiled their TCRs by sequencing.

This clonotype was sampled from a human donor in good health. The chain employs TRBV30 and TRBJ2-5; a possible D gene is TRBD1 (8 bases). The specimen was CD4+ T cells from blood, cultured in vitro. The CDR3 loop is CAWSPPGTGGGETQYF. CDR3 sequence (DNA): TGTGCCTGGAGTCCACCCGGAACAGGGGGGGGAGAGACCCAGTACTTC. The variable domain in full, completed from reference TRBV30 and TRBJ2-5, reads SQTIHQWPATLVQPVGSPLSLECTVEGTSNPNLYWYRQAAGRGLQLLFYSVGIGQISSEVPQNLSASRPQDRQFILSSKKLLLSDSGFYLCAWSPPGTGGGETQYFGPGTRLLVL.